This is a list of T cell receptor beta chains from one sample in a study of blood T cell repertoires in COVID-19. TCRdb's table, derived via immunoSEQ multiplex PCR, lists solely in-frame clones and lacks some. Seen here are tens of thousands of clones, about 80% observed once, and the top ten hold about 22%. Specimen: peripheral blood. The origin of the receptors is a man older than 75 with active or convalescent COVID-19. The conserved cysteine and the conserved F or W are not part of the CDR3 here. Fields, in order: J gene, V gene, CDR3 protein.

J gene: TRBJ2-7
V gene: TRBV30
CDR3 protein: AWSRLRRQY

J gene: TRBJ1-2
V gene: TRBV3-1/TRBV3-2
CDR3 protein: ASSPDMGQGSGYT

J gene: TRBJ2-2
V gene: TRBV18
CDR3 protein: ASSPLAGDTGELF

J gene: TRBJ1-6
V gene: TRBV5-1
CDR3 protein: ASSPRTGTESPLH

J gene: TRBJ2-5
V gene: TRBV19
CDR3 protein: ASRPDRGHQY

J gene: TRBJ2-7
V gene: TRBV7-9
CDR3 protein: ASSSSPGGDREYEQY

J gene: TRBJ2-3
V gene: TRBV5-4
CDR3 protein: ASSLALADRDTQY

J gene: TRBJ1-5
V gene: TRBV18
CDR3 protein: ASSPPGTGLRDQPQH

J gene: TRBJ2-7
V gene: TRBV18
CDR3 protein: ASSPSGGTYEQY

J gene: TRBJ2-2
V gene: TRBV6-5
CDR3 protein: ATTQGGYSPGELF

J gene: TRBJ1-3
V gene: TRBV5-1
CDR3 protein: ASRALGASSGNTIY

J gene: TRBJ1-2
V gene: TRBV7-9
CDR3 protein: ASNLPGGNYGYT

J gene: TRBJ2-7
V gene: TRBV12-3/TRBV12-4
CDR3 protein: ASRGGYEQY

J gene: TRBJ2-5
V gene: TRBV28
CDR3 protein: ASSFRPTREETQY

J gene: TRBJ1-2
V gene: TRBV15
CDR3 protein: ATSREDRRYGYT

J gene: TRBJ1-6
V gene: TRBV28
CDR3 protein: ASSFAQRSPLH

J gene: TRBJ2-7
V gene: TRBV6-5
CDR3 protein: ASRPRGELDEQY

J gene: TRBJ2-2
V gene: TRBV18
CDR3 protein: ASSPLGAGTNTGELF

J gene: TRBJ2-2
V gene: TRBV5-1
CDR3 protein: ASSKADSNTGELF

J gene: TRBJ2-5
V gene: TRBV5-1
CDR3 protein: ASSLGDRDRETQY

J gene: TRBJ1-2
V gene: TRBV5-1
CDR3 protein: ASSGPTGIIHGYT

J gene: TRBJ2-7
V gene: TRBV19
CDR3 protein: ASSIQYWTGSEQY

J gene: TRBJ1-2
V gene: TRBV18
CDR3 protein: ASSPQTRDSIGYT

J gene: TRBJ2-5
V gene: TRBV3-1/TRBV3-2
CDR3 protein: ASSGRAGGGETQY

J gene: TRBJ2-3
V gene: TRBV10-3
CDR3 protein: ATEEGGTDTQY

J gene: TRBJ2-3
V gene: TRBV11-2
CDR3 protein: ASSPQGGQY

J gene: TRBJ2-5
V gene: TRBV5-4
CDR3 protein: ASSLGQQETQY

J gene: TRBJ2-7
V gene: TRBV24-1
CDR3 protein: ATSDFQGARY

J gene: TRBJ2-3
V gene: TRBV20-1
CDR3 protein: SASQGGSTQY

J gene: TRBJ2-5
V gene: TRBV12-3/TRBV12-4
CDR3 protein: ASRGTGRGTQY

J gene: TRBJ1-1
V gene: TRBV6-2/TRBV6-3
CDR3 protein: ASSSLGEGRAEAF

J gene: TRBJ2-1
V gene: TRBV18
CDR3 protein: ASSPLTSDYNEQF

J gene: TRBJ2-3
V gene: TRBV15
CDR3 protein: ATSTRSAGADTQY

J gene: TRBJ2-2
V gene: TRBV6-5
CDR3 protein: ASSRDRGLTGELF

J gene: TRBJ1-5
V gene: TRBV19
CDR3 protein: ASSMSAGGIRQPQH

J gene: TRBJ2-2
V gene: TRBV5-4
CDR3 protein: ASSFPGFGVSTGELF

J gene: TRBJ1-1
V gene: TRBV3-1/TRBV3-2
CDR3 protein: ASGQMNTEAF

J gene: TRBJ2-1
V gene: TRBV6-5
CDR3 protein: ASSSLAGKSNEQF

J gene: TRBJ1-1
V gene: TRBV7-9
CDR3 protein: ASSLLSEAF